These 12 T cell receptor beta chains share one sample of origin, sequenced in a study of T cells in Graves' hyperthyroidism and ophthalmopathy. It was RNA transcripts that yielded the amplified TCR beta CDR3 regions. Using the HTBI primer set, a first-round RT-PCR was run on the TCR CDR3. TCRdb fed the multiplex PCR reads into MiXCR, producing one record per CDR3 protein. This sample yields fewer than 650,000 distinct CDR3 sequences, of which approximately 15% are seen a single time; around 14% belongs to the top ten. Sequences were obtained from blood. Source of these receptors: a woman between 35 and 50 years old with Graves' hyperthyroidism.

There are many counts of this clonotype. This chain uses TRBV18 with TRBJ2-2; D might be TRBD1 (5 bases). CDR1 is KGHSH and CDR2 is LQKENI in the germline V gene. This CDR3 contains 13 residues. V lost 2 bases and J lost 4, with 5 bases in between. The CDR3 DNA sequence: TGTGCCAGCTCACCAGGGGCCACCGGGGAGCTGTTTTTT. It codes for CASSPGATGELFF.

This clonotype was seen at least ten times. The CDR3 sequence: CASSQKYSNQPQHF. DNA of the CDR3: TGTGCCAGCAGCCAGAAATATAGCAATCAGCCCCAGCATTTT. The V call is TRBV3-1, the J call TRBJ1-5; D call uncertain. Trimming removed 3 bases from V and 0 bases from J, with 6 bases in between. The germline CDR1 and CDR2 sequences are LGHDT and YNNKEL (reference sequence). The CDR3 has 14 residues.

This clonotype was recorded a few times. The chain recombines TRBV5-1 with TRBJ1-4; a possible D gene is TRBD1 (6 bases). With 0 bases removed from V and 8 bases from J, the gap between germline ends came to 17 bases. Germline V gene data show CDR1 as SGHRS and CDR2 as YFSETQ. The CDR3 runs 16 residues. The CDR3 loop is CASSLAGGGAKEKLFF. The CDR3 bases are TGCGCCAGCAGCTTGGCCGGGGGGGGGGCAAAGGAAAAACTGTTTTTT.

In this sample, this clonotype turned up a few times. J is TRBJ2-2 and V is TRBV5-1; 8 bases are a match to TRBD1. The CDR3 runs 16 residues. With 4 bases clipped from V and 6 bases from J, the junction kept 11 bases outside the gene matches. Germline V gene sequence: CDR1 SGHRS, CDR2 YFSETQ. The chain's CDR3 is CASSMDRTGTAGELFF. For the CDR3, the DNA is TGCGCCAGCAGCATGGACCGGACAGGGACCGCCGGGGAGCTGTTTTTT.

There are many counts of this clonotype. V gene TRBV28 combines with J gene TRBJ1-2; no reliable D call. This CDR3 is built from 14 residues. The V end lost 7 bases, the J end lost 4 bases, and 16 bases lay between the germline ends. Per the germline V gene, CDR1 is MDHEN and CDR2 is SYDVKM. Here the CDR3 DNA reads TGTGCCAGCACCATTCCCCAACAGTCCTATGGCTACACCTTC. Translated, it gives CASTIPQQSYGYTF.

In the case of this clonotype: The conserved final phenylalanine or tryptophan is absent from the CDR3, which likely points to a read error. The V and J genes are TRBV7-3 and TRBJ2-3, with 9 bases aligning to TRBD1. V shed 5 bases, J shed 0 bases, and the junction held 9 bases outside the gene matches. The V gene's germline CDR1 is SGHTA and CDR2 FQGTGA. The CDR3 length is 17 residues. In DNA, the CDR3 is TGTGCCAGCAGCATCGGACAGGGGACCCCTAGCACAGATACGCAGTATCTT. Translating gives CASSIGQGTPSTDTQYL.

This rearrangement joins TRBV6-1 to TRBJ1-2, with D possibly matching TRBD1 (6 bases). Germline CDR1 MNHNS, CDR2 SASEGT. CDR3 length: 14 amino acids. Trimming shortened V by 8 bases and J by 8 bases, and 21 bases separated the two germline ends. The CDR3, as DNA: TGTGCCAGCGGAACCAAGGGGGGAGTAAAAGGCTACACCTTC. This encodes CASGTKGGVKGYTF.

This clonotype was observed once. V usage is TRBV5-1 and J usage is TRBJ2-1; TRBD2 matches at 12 bases. CDR1 and CDR2 (germline): SGHRS, YFSETQ. This CDR3 comprises 17 residues. J was trimmed by 3 bases and V by 4 bases; bases with no gene match: 8. This CDR3 is CASSPKKTSGSYNEQFF. Here the CDR3 DNA reads TGCGCCAGCAGCCCCAAGAAGACTAGCGGGAGCTACAATGAGCAGTTCTTC.

There are many counts of this clonotype. The V and J genes are TRBV5-1 and TRBJ2-1; 7 bases map to TRBD1. V lost 4 bases and J lost 5; bases outside the gene matches: 3. CDR3 size: 13 residues. Germline V gene lookup returns CDR1 SGHRS and CDR2 YFSETQ. The CDR3 DNA is TGCGCCAGCAGCAAAACAGGGGACAATGAGCAGTTCTTC. Translated, it gives CASSKTGDNEQFF.

This clonotype was seen many times. The rearrangement uses TRBV7-2 and TRBJ1-3; D gene unclear. Germline V CDR1 and CDR2: SGHTA, FQGNSA. This CDR3 is built from 16 residues. Trimming stripped 1 base from V and 0 bases from J, with 10 bases between. CDR3 sequence: CASSLVRVPSGNTIYF. As DNA, the CDR3 is TGTGCCAGCAGCTTAGTGAGGGTCCCCTCTGGAAACACCATATATTTT.

This clonotype was recorded a few times. The rearrangement links TRBV7-9 to TRBJ2-7, with TRBD1 identical over 8 bases. The CDR3 covers 15 residues. Germline V gene data show CDR1 as SEHNR and CDR2 as FQNEAQ (reference sequence). Trimming cost V 5 bases and J 3 bases; bases outside gene matches: 9. The CDR3 nucleotides are TGTGCCAGCAGCCCGATGGGACAGGCGGGCTACGAGCAGTACTTC. Translating gives CASSPMGQAGYEQYF.

This clonotype was counted many times. This chain joins TRBV29-1 and TRBJ1-1; 7 bases align to TRBD1. From germline, CDR1 is SQVTM and CDR2 ANQGSEA. There are 12 residues in the CDR3. The ends lost 5 bases at V and 7 bases at J; junction bases unmatched: 7. The CDR3 sequence is CSVSGTVGEAFF. In nucleotides, the CDR3 is TGCAGCGTTTCCGGGACAGTGGGTGAAGCTTTCTTT. The full variable domain, rest sourced from reference TRBV29-1 and TRBJ1-1, is SAVISQKPSRDICQRGTSLTIQCQVDSQVTMMFWYRQQPGQSLTLIATANQGSEATYESGFVIDKFPISRPNLTFSTLTVSNMSPEDSSIYLCSVSGTVGEAFFGQGTRLTVV.